These 23 T cell receptor beta chains originate from one sample sequenced in a study of control samples from healthy donors and cancer patients. Repertoires were generated with immunoSEQ multiplex PCR, while TCRdb's copy carries only in-frame clones and drops some. The repertoire includes under 80,000 clones, around 94% of them detected once, and 6.2% sits in the top ten. The specimen sequenced was blood. The receptor source for this set is a woman in her thirties or forties in good health.

DNA for the CDR3: TGCGCCAGCAGCCAAGACGCCGGGACACAGGCCCACGGGGAGCTGTTTTTT. Translated, it gives CASSQDAGTQAHGELFF. The chain recombines TRBV4-3 with TRBJ2-2; tentatively, D is TRBD1 (6 bases). The germline CDR1 and CDR2 sequences are LGHNA and YSLEER. The CDR3 has 17 amino acids. Trimming left V 0 bases short and J 7 bases short, with 18 bases between.

The chain joins TRBV7-2 to TRBJ2-2; TRBD1 matches at 8 bases. This CDR3 has 16 residues. The junction had 8 bases not matched to a gene; V was cut back by 5 bases and J by 3 bases. The germline V gene encodes CDR1 SGHTA and CDR2 FQGNSA. CDR3 DNA sequence: TGTGCCAGCAGCATCCCAGGGGGCAGGGACACCGGGGAGCTGTTTTTT. Encoded protein: CASSIPGGRDTGELFF.

The CDR3 bases are TGCGCCAGCAGCCAAGGACTAGCGGCTCAGGGAGATACGCAGTATTTT. It yields the protein CASSQGLAAQGDTQYF. This chain uses TRBV4-1 with TRBJ2-3; TRBD2 aligns across 9 bases. J lost 5 bases, V lost 1 base, and 7 bases had no gene match. CDR1 is MGHRA, CDR2 YSYEKL, per germline. CDR3 length equals 16 residues.

This chain connects TRBV7-9 to TRBJ1-3, with 7 bases fitting TRBD1. There are 15 residues in the CDR3. J gave up 0 bases and V 5 bases, and 4 bases lay outside the gene matches. Per germline, CDR1 SEHNR and CDR2 FQNEAQ (reference sequence). The CDR3 DNA follows: TGTGCCAGCAGCCCTGGACAGGTCTCTGGAAACACCATATATTTT. Its translation: CASSPGQVSGNTIYF.

The chain recombines TRBV29-1 with TRBJ1-2; D gene unclear. This CDR3 is built from 12 residues. The germline gives CDR1 SQVTM, CDR2 ANQGSEA. V lost 6 bases to trimming and J lost 2 bases, with 10 bases between them. The CDR3 loop reads CSVDEFNYGYTF. For the CDR3, the DNA is TGCAGCGTCGACGAATTCAACTATGGCTACACCTTC.

The V and J genes are TRBV7-6 and TRBJ2-1; 9 bases are shared with TRBD2. The CDR3 spans 15 residues. V was pared by 1 base and J by 7 bases, with 5 bases of the junction left unmatched. The germline gives CDR1 SGHVS, CDR2 FNYEAQ. CDR3: CASSLVSAGGNEQFF. As DNA, the CDR3 is TGTGCCAGCAGCTTAGTGTCGGCGGGAGGGAATGAGCAGTTCTTC.

The chain recombines TRBV20-1 with TRBJ2-7; possibly TRBD2 for D (6 bases). The V end lost 6 bases, the J end lost 3 bases, and 9 bases lay between the germline ends. The germline V gene encodes CDR1 DFQATT and CDR2 SNEGSKA (reference sequence). The CDR3 has 11 residues. CDR3 protein: CSATGDYEQYF. The CDR3 DNA follows: TGCAGTGCGACGGGGGACTACGAGCAGTACTTC.

This chain links TRBV12-5 with TRBJ1-1; D call uncertain. Trimming removed 5 bases from V and 11 bases from J, with 15 bases in between. Per germline, CDR1 LGHNT and CDR2 FRNRAP. The CDR3 contains 12 residues. The CDR3 reads CASGTLEGDAFF. The CDR3 DNA follows: TGTGCTAGTGGTACCCTTGAGGGTGACGCTTTCTTT.

This clone has more than one count but fewer than ten. V usage is TRBV29-1 and J usage is TRBJ2-7; 9 bases are shared with TRBD1. Germline loops: CDR1 SQVTM, CDR2 ANQGSEA. This CDR3 contains 12 residues. The V segment lost 7 bases and the J segment 2 bases; nucleotides outside the gene matches: 3. The CDR3 loop reads CSANRGPYEQYF. DNA of the CDR3: TGCAGCGCAAACAGGGGGCCCTACGAGCAGTACTTC.

CDR3 residues: CAWSVAPGTSYEQYF. CDR3 DNA sequence: TGTGCCTGGAGTGTAGCCCCAGGGACCTCCTACGAGCAGTACTTC. This sequence joins TRBV30 and TRBJ2-7; D may be TRBD1 or TRBD2 (5 bases each). V lost 0 bases and J 0 bases, leaving 12 bases between the germline ends. The germline CDR1 and CDR2 sequences are GTSNPN and SVGIG (reference sequence). The length of the CDR3 is 15 residues.

This clone was observed once. This chain connects TRBV9 to TRBJ2-7; D may be TRBD2 (6 bases). V was shortened by 3 bases and J by 5 bases, with 9 bases between the two germline ends. The CDR3 is 12 residues long. In germline, CDR1 is SGDLS, CDR2 YYNGEE. As DNA, the CDR3 is TGTGCCAGCAGCGGTAGCGGCCACGAGCAGTACTTC. Translating gives CASSGSGHEQYF.

Here the CDR3 reads CASSFLTGGTEAFF. In DNA, the CDR3 is TGTGCCAGCAGCTTTCTGACAGGGGGCACTGAAGCTTTCTTT. V usage is TRBV13 and J usage is TRBJ1-1; 9 bases align to TRBD1. With 3 bases clipped from V and 4 bases from J, the junction kept 3 bases outside the gene matches. The CDR3 has 14 residues. Germline V gene data show CDR1 as PRHDT and CDR2 as FYEKMQ (reference sequence).

This rearrangement joins TRBV5-1 to TRBJ2-6; no definite D call. Germline CDR1 is SGHRS and CDR2 is YFSETQ. The CDR3 extends over 15 amino acids. Trimming left V 6 bases short and J 0 bases short, with 10 bases between. DNA of the CDR3: TGCGCCAGCACCCTCGATGGCTCTGGGGCCAACGTCCTGACTTTC. It specifies CASTLDGSGANVLTF.

The chain is built from TRBV28 and TRBJ1-1; D not resolved. Germline V gene data show CDR1 as MDHEN and CDR2 as SYDVKM. CDR3 length: 12 amino acids. Trimming removed 6 bases at V and 1 base at J, with 6 bases between. In DNA, the CDR3 is TGTGCCAGCAGAACCGGGAACACTGAAGCTTTCTTT. It encodes CASRTGNTEAFF.

This chain joins TRBV19 and TRBJ2-7, with 12 bases that match TRBD2. This CDR3 region has 16 residues. Germline V gene data show CDR1 as LNHDA and CDR2 as SQIVND (reference sequence). J lost 2 bases, V lost 4 bases, and 6 bases had no gene match. In nucleotides, the CDR3 is TGTGCCAGTAGTAGAACTAGCGGGGGGACTCCCTACGAGCAGTACTTC. This sequence encodes CASSRTSGGTPYEQYF.

As regards this clone: Distinct nucleotide sequences in the sample also encode this CDR3. The V call is TRBV14, the J call TRBJ2-5, with 11 bases fitting TRBD2. Germline-derived CDR1 and CDR2 are SGHDN and FVKESK. The V and J ends lost 3 bases and 4 bases, in that order; junction bases with no gene match: 10. The CDR3 has 17 amino acids. This CDR3 is CASSQGLAGGPRETQYF. The CDR3 bases are TGTGCCAGCAGCCAGGGATTAGCGGGAGGGCCGCGAGAGACCCAGTACTTC.

Only one count was recorded for this clone. The gene calls are TRBV10-3 and TRBJ2-1; D possibly corresponds to TRBD2 (6 bases). Germline CDR1 and CDR2: ENHRY and SYGVKD. V shed 10 bases and J shed 3 bases, with 16 bases lying between them. The CDR3 has 14 amino acids. The CDR3 region has the DNA TGTGCCACCACGGAGCGGGTAGACTACAATGAGCAGTTCTTC. Translating it yields CATTERVDYNEQFF.

The V and J genes are TRBV6-4 and TRBJ1-5, with D perhaps TRBD1 (6 bases). This CDR3 contains 15 residues. V dropped 2 bases and J dropped 6 bases, with 14 bases sitting between them. Germline CDR1 MRHNA, CDR2 SNTAGT. The CDR3 sequence is CASSDTTGLRQPQHF. CDR3 in DNA: TGTGCCAGCAGTGACACCACAGGGTTGCGTCAGCCCCAGCATTTT.

This clone was detected only a few times. The genes are TRBV7-3 and TRBJ1-5; D is ambiguous. The CDR3 runs 13 residues. Germline V gene sequence: CDR1 SGHTA, CDR2 FQGTGA. Trimming left V 2 bases short and J 7 bases short, with 9 bases between. In DNA, the CDR3 is TGTGCCAGCAGCTTAGGTGTCTCACAGCCCCAGCATTTT. Its protein is CASSLGVSQPQHF. Based on the CDR3 plus reference TRBV7-3 and TRBJ1-5, the full variable domain is GAGVSQTPSNKVTEKGKYVELRCDPISGHTALYWYRQSLGQGPEFLIYFQGTGAADDSGLPNDRFFAVRPEGSVSTLKIQRTERGDSAVYLCASSLGVSQPQHFGDGTRLSIL.

This sequence joins TRBV30 and TRBJ1-2, with 8 bases aligning to TRBD1. The CDR3 is 12 residues long. Germline V gene data show CDR1 as GTSNPN and CDR2 as SVGIG (reference sequence). With V trimmed by 5 bases and J by 6 bases, 5 bases remained unmatched. CDR3 sequence reads: CAWARDRHGYTF. DNA of the CDR3: TGTGCCTGGGCCCGGGACAGGCATGGCTACACCTTC.

CDR3 loop: CASRGQGSEQYF. The CDR3 region has the DNA TGTGCCAGCAGGGGACAGGGATCCGAGCAGTACTTC. The chain recombines TRBV11-1 with TRBJ2-7; 9 bases agree with TRBD1. In germline, CDR1 is SGHAT, CDR2 FQDESV (reference sequence). After removal of 6 bases from V and 6 bases from J, the junction contained 3 bases not matched to a gene. This CDR3 has 12 residues.

The gene calls are TRBV18 and TRBJ2-3; 8 bases are a match to TRBD2. The V gene's germline CDR1 is KGHSH and CDR2 LQKENI. Trimming cost V 4 bases and J 0 bases; bases outside gene matches: 3. This CDR3 has 15 residues. CDR3 sequence reads: CASSRASGSTDTQYF. DNA for the CDR3: TGTGCCAGCTCACGGGCTAGCGGGAGCACAGATACGCAGTATTTT.

The chain carries TRBV28 and TRBJ1-6; D gene unclear. There are 13 residues in the CDR3. Germline CDR1 reads MDHEN; CDR2 reads SYDVKM. V shed 6 bases and J shed 6 bases, with 9 bases lying between them. The CDR3 spells CASSGSGNSPLHF. The CDR3 DNA follows: TGTGCCAGCAGCGGCAGCGGTAATTCACCCCTCCACTTT.